This TCR beta chain was documented in a study of CD8 T cells in ankylosing spondylitis. Broader study findings: Characteristic, it appeared, of ankylosing spondylitis blood was a TCR beta motif of 7 or 8 highly homologous variants. Significant enrichment of disease-linked clones was reported in matched ankylosing spondylitis synovial fluid. Some of these motif variants have turned up before, in reports on reactive arthritis synovial fluid and blood.

For this clonotype: Its specificity is unknown.

Germline loops: CDR1 SGHRS, CDR2 YFSETQ. This CDR3 has 18 residues. Trimming pared 5 bases from V and 3 bases from J, leaving 24 bases between. Generation of TCR beta libraries employed quantitative 5'-RACE incorporating molecular barcodes. One entry per CDR3 protein, called by TCRdb with MiXCR from the 5' RACE reads. The sample lists around 130,000 distinct CDR3 sequences, about a tenth occurring once. Sequenced material: blood, either unsorted or a sorted T cell fraction (not recorded which). The V and J genes are TRBV5-1 and TRBJ1-5; D might be TRBD1 (6 bases). This clonotype was obtained from a male donor with ankylosing spondylitis or in good health (not recorded which). CDR3 amino acids: CASRHRVSILPNNQPQHF. The CDR3 DNA reads TGCGCCAGCAGGCACAGGGTCTCCATTCTCCCTAACAATCAGCCCCAGCATTTT.